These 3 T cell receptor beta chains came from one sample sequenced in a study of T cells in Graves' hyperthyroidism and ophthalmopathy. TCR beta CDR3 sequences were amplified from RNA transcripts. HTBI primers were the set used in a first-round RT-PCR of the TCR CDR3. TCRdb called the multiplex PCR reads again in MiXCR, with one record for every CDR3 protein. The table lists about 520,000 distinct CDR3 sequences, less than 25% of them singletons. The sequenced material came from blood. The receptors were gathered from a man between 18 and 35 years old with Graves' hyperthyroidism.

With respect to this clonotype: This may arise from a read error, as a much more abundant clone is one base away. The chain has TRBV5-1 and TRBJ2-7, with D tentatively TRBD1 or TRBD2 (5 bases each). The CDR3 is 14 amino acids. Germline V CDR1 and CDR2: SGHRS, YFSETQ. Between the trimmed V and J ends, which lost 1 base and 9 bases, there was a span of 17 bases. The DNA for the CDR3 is TGCGCCAGCAGCTTGTCCCAAGAAGGGGACGGGCAGTACTTC. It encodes CASSLSQEGDGQYF.

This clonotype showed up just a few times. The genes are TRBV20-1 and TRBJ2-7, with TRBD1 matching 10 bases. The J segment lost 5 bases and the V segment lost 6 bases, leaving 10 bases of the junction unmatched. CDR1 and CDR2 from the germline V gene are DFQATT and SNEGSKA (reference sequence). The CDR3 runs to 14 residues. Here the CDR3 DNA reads TGCAGTGCCCACAGGCGGGACAGGGGAGACGAGCAGTACTTC. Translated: CSAHRRDRGDEQYF.

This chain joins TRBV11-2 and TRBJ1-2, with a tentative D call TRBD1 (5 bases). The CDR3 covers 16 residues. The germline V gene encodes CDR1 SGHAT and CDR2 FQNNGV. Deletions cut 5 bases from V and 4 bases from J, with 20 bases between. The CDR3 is CASSPQANRDFYGYTF. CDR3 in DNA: TGTGCCAGCAGCCCGCAAGCCAACCGGGACTTCTATGGCTACACCTTC.